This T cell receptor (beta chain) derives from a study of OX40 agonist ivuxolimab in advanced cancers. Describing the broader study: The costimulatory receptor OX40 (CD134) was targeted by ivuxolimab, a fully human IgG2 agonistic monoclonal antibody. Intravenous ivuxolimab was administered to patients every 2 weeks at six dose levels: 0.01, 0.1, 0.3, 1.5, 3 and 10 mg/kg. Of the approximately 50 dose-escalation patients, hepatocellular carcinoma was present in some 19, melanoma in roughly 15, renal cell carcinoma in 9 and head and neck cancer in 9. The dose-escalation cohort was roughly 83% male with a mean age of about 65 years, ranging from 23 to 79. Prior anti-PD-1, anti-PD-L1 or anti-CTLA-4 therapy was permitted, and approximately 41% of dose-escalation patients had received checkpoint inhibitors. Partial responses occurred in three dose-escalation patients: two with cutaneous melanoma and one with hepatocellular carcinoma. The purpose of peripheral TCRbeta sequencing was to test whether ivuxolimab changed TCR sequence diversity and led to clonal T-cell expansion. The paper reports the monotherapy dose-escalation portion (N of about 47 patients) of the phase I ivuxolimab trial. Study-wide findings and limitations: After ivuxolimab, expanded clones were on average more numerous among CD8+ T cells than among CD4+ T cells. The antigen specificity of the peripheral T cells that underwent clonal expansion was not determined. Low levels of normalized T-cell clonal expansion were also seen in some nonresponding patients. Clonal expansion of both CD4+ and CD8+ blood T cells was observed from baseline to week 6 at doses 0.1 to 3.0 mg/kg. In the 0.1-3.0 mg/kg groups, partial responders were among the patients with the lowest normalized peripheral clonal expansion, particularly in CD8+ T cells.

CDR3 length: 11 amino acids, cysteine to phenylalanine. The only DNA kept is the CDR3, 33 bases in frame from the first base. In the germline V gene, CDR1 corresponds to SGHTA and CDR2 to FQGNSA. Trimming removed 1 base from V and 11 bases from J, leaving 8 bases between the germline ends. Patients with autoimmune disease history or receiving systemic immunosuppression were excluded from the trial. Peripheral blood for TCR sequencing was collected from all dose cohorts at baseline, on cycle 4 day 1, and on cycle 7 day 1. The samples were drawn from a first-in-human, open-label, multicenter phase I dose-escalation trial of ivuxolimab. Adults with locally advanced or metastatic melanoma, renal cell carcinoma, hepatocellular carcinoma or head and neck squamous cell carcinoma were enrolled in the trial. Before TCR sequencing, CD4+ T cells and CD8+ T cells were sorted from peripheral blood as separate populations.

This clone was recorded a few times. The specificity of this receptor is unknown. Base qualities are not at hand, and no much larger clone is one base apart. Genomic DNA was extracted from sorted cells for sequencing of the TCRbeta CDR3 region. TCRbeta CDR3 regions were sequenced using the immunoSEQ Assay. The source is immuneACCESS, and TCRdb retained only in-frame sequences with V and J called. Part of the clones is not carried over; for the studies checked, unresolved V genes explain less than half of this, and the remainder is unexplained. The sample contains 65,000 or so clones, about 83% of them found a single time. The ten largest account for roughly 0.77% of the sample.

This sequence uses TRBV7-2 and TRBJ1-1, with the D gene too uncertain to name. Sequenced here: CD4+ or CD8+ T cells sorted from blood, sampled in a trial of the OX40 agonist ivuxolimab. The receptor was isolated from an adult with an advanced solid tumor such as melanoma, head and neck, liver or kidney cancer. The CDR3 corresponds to CASSLGVRAFF. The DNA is TGTGCCAGCAGCTTAGGAGTAAGGGCTTTCTTT.